The clone carrying this T cell receptor beta chain showed up many times. This entry is derived from a study of HIV-infected children after antiretroviral therapy interruption. The germline V gene encodes CDR1 MNHEY and CDR2 SMNVEV (reference sequence). CDR3 length: 16 residues. With V trimmed by 6 bases and J by 6 bases, 12 bases remained unmatched. The TCR library was built from RNA with a 3' RACE protocol and unique molecular identifiers. One entry per CDR3 protein, called by TCRdb with MiXCR from the 3' RACE reads. Among fewer than 100,000 distinct CDR3 sequences, 6.9% were seen once, and the ten largest hold 0.9% to 1.3%. This sample's treatment: PENTA 11 planned treatment interruption arm or continuous ART arm.

This chain links TRBV27 with TRBJ1-5; 9 bases are shared with TRBD1. The sample in question was CD45RA+ CD4+ T cells from PBMCs, pooled from several time points, obtained from a donor given antiretroviral therapy, either interrupted or continuous. Subset specified: naive CD4+ CD45RA+ CD45RO- T cells. The sequence derives from a pool of human donors with HIV. The CDR3, as DNA: TGTGCCAGCAGCCGAACCGACAGGGGGAGTGGTCAGCCCCAGCATTTT. It is translated as CASSRTDRGSGQPQHF.